This passage covers 9 T cell receptor beta chains from one sample sequenced in a study of blood T cell repertoires in COVID-19. Assay used: immunoSEQ multiplex PCR; TCRdb lists only in-frame clones, some missing. The sample lists tens of thousands of clones, about 83% seen once, with roughly 5.4% in the top ten. What was sequenced was peripheral blood. The receptors derive from a middle-aged man with active COVID-19.

The gene calls are TRBV4-2 and TRBJ1-4; D might be TRBD1 (6 bases). This CDR3 contains 16 residues. Trimming left V 1 base short and J 0 bases short, with 9 bases between. Germline V gene sequence: CDR1 LGHNA, CDR2 YNFKEQ. DNA for the CDR3: TGTGCCAGCAGCCAAGCCGCAGGGGCAACTAATGAAAAACTGTTTTTT. This translates into CASSQAAGATNEKLFF.

This clone turned up a few times. This chain links TRBV7-9 with TRBJ1-6; no clear D. V was trimmed by 1 base and J by 11 bases, leaving 6 bases between them. CDR1 is SEHNR and CDR2 is FQNEAQ in the germline V gene (reference sequence). The CDR3 is made up of 12 amino acids. The CDR3 bases are TGTGCCAGCAGCTTAGAGACACCACCCCTCCACTTT. Translated, it gives CASSLETPPLHF.

CDR3 nucleotide sequence: TGTGCCAGCAGTTTAACTAACACCGGGGAGCTGTTTTTT. Translating gives CASSLTNTGELFF. The V call is TRBV12-3 or TRBV12-4, the J call TRBJ2-2; D ambiguous. The CDR3 is made up of 13 amino acids. Trimming stripped 2 bases from V and 2 bases from J, with 3 bases between.

This clone was seen just once. The chain has TRBV2 and TRBJ1-2; 9 bases are shared with TRBD1. This CDR3 spans 16 amino acids. The V and J ends lost 1 base and 4 bases, in that order; junction bases with no gene match: 7. The V gene's germline CDR1 is SNHLY and CDR2 FYNNEI. The CDR3 region is CASSEGRDRVFYGYTF. The CDR3 DNA is TGTGCCAGCAGTGAAGGCCGGGACAGGGTTTTCTATGGCTACACCTTC.

The chain combines TRBV12-5 with TRBJ2-4; D might be TRBD1 (6 bases). There are 14 residues in the CDR3. Germline assignment: CDR1 LGHNT and CDR2 FRNRAP. The V end was cut by 2 bases, the J end by 1 base, with 6 bases between. CDR3 region: CASGLTGAKNIQYF. The CDR3, as DNA: TGTGCTAGTGGTTTGACAGGGGCCAAAAACATTCAGTACTTC.

The chain carries TRBV21-1 and TRBJ2-7; the table names TRBD2, a call not compared with the DNA. TRBV21-1 is a pseudogene. The CDR3 is 18 residues long. The CDR3 loop is CASSAPGTSGDRGYEQYF. The CDR3 bases are TGTGCCAGCAGCGCTCCCGGGACTAGCGGGGATAGGGGTTACGAGCAGTACTTC.

The V and J genes are TRBV7-3 and TRBJ2-3, with 8 positions matching TRBD2. CDR1 is SGHTA and CDR2 is FQGTGA in the germline V gene. The trim removed 5 bases at V and 5 bases at J, leaving 9 bases unmatched. The CDR3 runs to 15 residues. The CDR3 sequence is CASSNSGARGDTQYF. In DNA form, the CDR3 reads TGTGCCAGCAGCAATAGCGGGGCCAGGGGAGATACGCAGTATTTT.

By its share, this clone is medium-sized. A read error is possible here, since a much larger clone lies one base away. The identical CDR3 is also encoded by other nucleotide sequences in the sample. The chain couples TRBV5-1 to TRBJ1-2; the D gene is possibly TRBD1 (5 bases). The germline V gene encodes CDR1 SGHRS and CDR2 YFSETQ. The length of the CDR3 is 13 residues. The CDR3 coding sequence is TGCGCCCGCAGGGCTGGGGGGGGCTATGGCTACACCTTC. Amino acids: CARRAGGGYGYTF.

This clone was detected once. This chain's CDR3 is CASKPGQGAIEQFF. The CDR3 nucleotides read TGCGCCAGCAAACCGGGACAGGGGGCGATTGAGCAGTTCTTC. This chain links TRBV10-2 with TRBJ2-1; 12 bases align to TRBD1. V gave up 7 bases and J gave up 9 bases; unmatched junction bases: 7. This CDR3 is 14 amino acids long. From germline, CDR1 is WSHSY and CDR2 SAAADI.